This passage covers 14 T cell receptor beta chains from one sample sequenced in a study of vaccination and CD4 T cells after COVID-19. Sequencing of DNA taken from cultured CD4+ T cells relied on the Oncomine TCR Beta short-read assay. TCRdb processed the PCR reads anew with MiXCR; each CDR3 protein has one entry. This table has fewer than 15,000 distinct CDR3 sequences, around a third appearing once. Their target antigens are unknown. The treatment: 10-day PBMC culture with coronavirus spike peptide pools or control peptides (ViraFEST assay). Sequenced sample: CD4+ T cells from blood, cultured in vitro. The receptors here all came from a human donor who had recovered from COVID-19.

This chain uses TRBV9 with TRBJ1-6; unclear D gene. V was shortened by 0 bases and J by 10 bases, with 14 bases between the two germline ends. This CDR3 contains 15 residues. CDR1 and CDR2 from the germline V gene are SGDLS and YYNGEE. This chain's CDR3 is CASSVGSPAGSPLHF. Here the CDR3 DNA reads TGTGCCAGCAGCGTAGGATCACCGGCGGGATCACCCCTCCACTTT. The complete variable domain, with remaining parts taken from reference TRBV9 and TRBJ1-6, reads DSGVTQTPKHLITATGQRVTLRCSPRSGDLSVYWYQQSLDQGLQFLIQYYNGEERAKGNILERFSAQQFPDLHSELNLSSLELGDSALYFCASSVGSPAGSPLHFGNGTRLTVT.

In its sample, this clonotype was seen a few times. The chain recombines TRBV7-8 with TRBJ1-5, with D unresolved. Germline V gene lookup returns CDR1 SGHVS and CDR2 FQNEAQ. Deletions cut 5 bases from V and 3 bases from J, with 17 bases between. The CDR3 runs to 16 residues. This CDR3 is CASSQSRGQLNQPQHF. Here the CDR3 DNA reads TGTGCCAGCAGCCAAAGCAGAGGTCAACTCAATCAGCCCCAGCATTTT.

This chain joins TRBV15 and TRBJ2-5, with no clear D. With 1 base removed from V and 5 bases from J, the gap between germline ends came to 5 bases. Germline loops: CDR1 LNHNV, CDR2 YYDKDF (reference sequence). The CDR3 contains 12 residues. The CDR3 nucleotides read TGTGCCACCAGCAGAGTTGGGGAGACCCAGTACTTC. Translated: CATSRVGETQYF.

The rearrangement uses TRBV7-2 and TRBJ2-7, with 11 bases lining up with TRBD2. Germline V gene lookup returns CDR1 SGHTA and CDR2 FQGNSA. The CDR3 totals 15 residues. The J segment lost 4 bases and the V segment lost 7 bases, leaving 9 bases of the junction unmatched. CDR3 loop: CASTPAGTSGYEQYF. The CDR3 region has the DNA TGTGCCAGCACACCCGCCGGGACTAGCGGATACGAGCAGTACTTC. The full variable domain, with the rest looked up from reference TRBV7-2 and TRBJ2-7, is GAGVSQSPSNKVTEKGKDVELRCDPISGHTALYWYRQSLGQGLEFLIYFQGNSAPDKSGLPSDRFSAERTGGSVSTLTIQRTQQEDSAVYLCASTPAGTSGYEQYFGPGTRLTVT.

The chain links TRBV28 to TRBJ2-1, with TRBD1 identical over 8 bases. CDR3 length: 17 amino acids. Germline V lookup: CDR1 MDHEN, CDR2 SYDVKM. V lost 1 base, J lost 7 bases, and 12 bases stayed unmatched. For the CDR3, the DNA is TGTGCCAGCAGTTTATTAGCTTCGCCAGGGGGCTGGAATGAGCAGTTCTTC. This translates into CASSLLASPGGWNEQFF.

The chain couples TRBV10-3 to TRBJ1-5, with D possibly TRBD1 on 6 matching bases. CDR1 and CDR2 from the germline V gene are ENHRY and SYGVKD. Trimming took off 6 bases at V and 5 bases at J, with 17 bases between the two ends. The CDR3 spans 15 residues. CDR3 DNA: TGTGCCATCAGCAATACAGGGAGAGGAGATCAGCCCCAGCATTTT. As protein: CAISNTGRGDQPQHF.

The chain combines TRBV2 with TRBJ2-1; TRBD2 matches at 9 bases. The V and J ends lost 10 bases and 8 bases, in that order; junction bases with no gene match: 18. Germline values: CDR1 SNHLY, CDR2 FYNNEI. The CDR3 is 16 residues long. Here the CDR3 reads CATGRGPSGRTDEQFF. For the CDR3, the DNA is TGTGCCACCGGCAGAGGGCCGAGCGGGAGGACCGATGAGCAGTTCTTC.

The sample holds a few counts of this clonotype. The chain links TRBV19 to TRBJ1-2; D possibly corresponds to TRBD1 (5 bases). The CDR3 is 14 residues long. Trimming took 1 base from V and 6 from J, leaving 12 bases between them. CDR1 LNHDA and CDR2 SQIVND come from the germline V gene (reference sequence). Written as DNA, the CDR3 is TGTGCCAGTAGTATAGGGGGGACCATACATGGCTACACCTTC. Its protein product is CASSIGGTIHGYTF.

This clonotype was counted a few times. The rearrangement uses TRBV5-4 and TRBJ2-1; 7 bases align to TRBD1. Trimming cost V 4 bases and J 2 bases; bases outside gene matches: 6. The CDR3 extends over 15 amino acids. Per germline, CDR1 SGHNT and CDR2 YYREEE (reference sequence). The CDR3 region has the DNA TGTGCCAGCAGCCTGGGACAGTTCACCTACAATGAGCAGTTCTTC. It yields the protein CASSLGQFTYNEQFF.

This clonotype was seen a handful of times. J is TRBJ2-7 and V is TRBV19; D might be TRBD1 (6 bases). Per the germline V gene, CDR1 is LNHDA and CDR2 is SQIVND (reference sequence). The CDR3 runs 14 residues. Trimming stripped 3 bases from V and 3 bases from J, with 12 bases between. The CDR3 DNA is TGTGCCAGTAGTATGGGAAGGGACAACTACGAGCAGTACTTC. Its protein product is CASSMGRDNYEQYF.

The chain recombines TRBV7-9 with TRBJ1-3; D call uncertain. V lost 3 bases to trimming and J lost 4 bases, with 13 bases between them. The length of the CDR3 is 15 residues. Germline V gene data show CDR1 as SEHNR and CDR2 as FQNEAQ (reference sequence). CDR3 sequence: CASSLRESVGNTIYF. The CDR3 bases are TGTGCCAGCAGCTTGCGGGAGTCCGTCGGAAACACCATATATTTT.

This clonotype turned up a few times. Written as DNA, the CDR3 is TGTGCCAGCAGGGACAGGGGGTCGGGATCGAACGAGCAGTACTTC. Encoded protein: CASRDRGSGSNEQYF. The V call is TRBV6-1, the J call TRBJ2-7; 10 bases fit TRBD1. V was clipped by 6 bases and J by 5 bases; unmatched bases: 10. Germline CDR1 reads MNHNS; CDR2 reads SASEGT. The CDR3 runs 15 residues.

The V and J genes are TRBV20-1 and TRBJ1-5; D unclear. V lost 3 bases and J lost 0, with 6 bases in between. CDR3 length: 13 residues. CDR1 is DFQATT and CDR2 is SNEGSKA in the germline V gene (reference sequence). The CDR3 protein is CSASRDSNQPQHF. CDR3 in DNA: TGCAGTGCTAGTCGTGATAGCAATCAGCCCCAGCATTTT.

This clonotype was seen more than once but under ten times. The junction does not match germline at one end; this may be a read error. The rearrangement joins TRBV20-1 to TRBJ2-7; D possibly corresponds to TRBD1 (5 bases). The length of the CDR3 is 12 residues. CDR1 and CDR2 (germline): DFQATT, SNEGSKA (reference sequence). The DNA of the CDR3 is TGCAGTGCGCAGGGTCTCTCCAACGAGCAGTACTTC. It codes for CSAQGLSNEQYF.